Shown below are 30 T cell receptor beta chains from a single sample sequenced in a study of shared clonotypes between healthy human individuals. The data were produced by immunoSEQ multiplex PCR, yet TCRdb's version contains in-frame clones alone and is incomplete. The repertoire holds millions of clones, with 90% to 95% as singletons. Input material: naive CD4+ T cells sorted from blood. Subset indicated: CD45RA+ positively selected. Every receptor here comes from a man aged 18 to 30 in good health.

The chain links TRBV5-1 to TRBJ1-4; D perhaps matches TRBD1 (5 bases). The CDR3 sequence is 13 residues long. Germline V CDR1 and CDR2: SGHRS, YFSETQ. With 7 bases removed from V and 3 bases from J, the gap between germline ends came to 10 bases. In nucleotides, the CDR3 is TGCGCCAGCGGCGGGGGATCTAATGAAAAACTGTTTTTT. This translates into CASGGGSNEKLFF.

V usage is TRBV4-1 and J usage is TRBJ1-4; the D gene is possibly TRBD1 (5 bases). The germline V gene has CDR1 MGHRA and CDR2 YSYEKL. The CDR3 is made up of 14 amino acids. V was pared by 4 bases and J by 1 base, with 7 bases between. As DNA, the CDR3 is TGCGCCAGCAGCCGGACACTAACTAATGAAAAACTGTTTTTT. Its translation is CASSRTLTNEKLFF.

This clone appeared once. This chain's CDR3 is CASSYRRGHEQYF. CDR3 coding DNA: TGTGCCAGCAGCTACCGGAGGGGGCACGAGCAGTACTTC. The chain links TRBV13 to TRBJ2-7; D perhaps matches TRBD1 (7 bases). Trimming shortened V by 4 bases and J by 5 bases, and 12 bases separated the two germline ends. Germline V gives CDR1 PRHDT, CDR2 FYEKMQ (reference sequence). The CDR3 has 13 amino acids.

The chain employs TRBV14 and TRBJ2-4; 10 bases align to TRBD2. The junction had 6 bases not matched to a gene; V was cut back by 5 bases and J by 8 bases. CDR1 is SGHDN and CDR2 is FVKESK in the germline V gene. The CDR3 loop spans 14 amino acids. The CDR3 DNA follows: TGTGCCAGCAGCGACAGCGGGGGGGTGGACATTCAGTACTTC. Translated: CASSDSGGVDIQYF.

The chain carries TRBV27 and TRBJ2-1; TRBD2 matches 11 bases. Trimming at V came to 4 bases and at J to 2 bases, leaving 4 bases not matched to a gene. The germline V gene has CDR1 MNHEY and CDR2 SMNVEV (reference sequence). The length of the CDR3 is 16 residues. The CDR3 sequence is CASSYLAGGPYNEQFF. CDR3 in DNA: TGTGCCAGCAGTTATTTAGCGGGAGGGCCCTACAATGAGCAGTTCTTC.

The rearrangement joins TRBV7-6 to TRBJ2-2; 8 nucleotides line up with TRBD2. In germline, CDR1 is SGHVS, CDR2 FNYEAQ. This CDR3 has 14 residues. V dropped 4 bases and J dropped 4; count of bases not matched to a gene: 2. DNA of the CDR3: TGTGCCAGCAGCTCAAGCGGGGGCACCGGGGAGCTGTTTTTT. Amino acids: CASSSSGGTGELFF.

CDR3 region: CASSTHGKTDEQYF. CDR3 bases: TGTGCCAGCAGTACCCACGGGAAGACTGACGAGCAGTACTTC. The gene calls are TRBV6-6 and TRBJ2-7; D is possibly TRBD2 (5 bases). V was trimmed by 5 bases and J by 5 bases, leaving 16 bases between them. Germline CDR1 reads MNHNY; CDR2 reads SVGAGI (reference sequence). CDR3 size: 14 residues.

The V and J genes are TRBV7-3 and TRBJ2-5; D is possibly TRBD1 or TRBD2 (6 bases each). Germline V CDR1 and CDR2: SGHTA, FQGTGA. V lost 3 bases and J 5 bases, leaving 13 bases between the germline ends. The CDR3 spans 14 residues. The CDR3 region is CASSLEGGLETQYF. The CDR3 region has the DNA TGTGCCAGCAGCTTGGAGGGGGGCCTGGAGACCCAGTACTTC.

The rearrangement links TRBV9 to TRBJ2-1, with TRBD1 as a possible D gene (6 bases). This CDR3 is 14 amino acids long. The germline V gene encodes CDR1 SGDLS and CDR2 YYNGEE. The V end lost 1 base, the J end lost 6 bases, and 11 bases lay between the germline ends. The CDR3 sequence: CASSVPQDSNEQFF. CDR3 DNA sequence: TGTGCCAGCAGCGTACCCCAGGACAGCAATGAGCAGTTCTTC.

The rearrangement uses TRBV6-5 and TRBJ1-2; 7 nucleotides match TRBD1. The germline V gene encodes CDR1 MNHEY and CDR2 SVGAGI. The CDR3 is 14 amino acids. V dropped 8 bases and J dropped 3; count of bases not matched to a gene: 9. As DNA, the CDR3 is TGTGCCAGCCGCGTCGGGGGACAGTACTATGGCTACACCTTC. It codes for CASRVGGQYYGYTF.

This clone was recorded once. V and J are TRBV7-2 and TRBJ2-1; no firm D call. CDR1 SGHTA and CDR2 FQGNSA come from the germline V gene. The CDR3 sequence is 11 residues long. V was shortened by 7 bases and J by 3 bases, with 4 bases between the two germline ends. CDR3 sequence (DNA): TGTGCCAGCACTAACTACAATGAGCAGTTCTTC. Translating gives CASTNYNEQFF. Complete variable domain (other parts from reference TRBV7-2 and TRBJ2-1): GAGVSQSPSNKVTEKGKDVELRCDPISGHTALYWYRQSLGQGLEFLIYFQGNSAPDKSGLPSDRFSAERTGGSVSTLTIQRTQQEDSAVYLCASTNYNEQFFGPGTRLTVL.

This clone showed up just once. V is TRBV10-1 and J is TRBJ2-5; D ambiguous. The CDR3 is made up of 13 amino acids. CDR1 is WNHNN, CDR2 SYGVQD, per germline (reference sequence). V dropped 3 bases and J dropped 9 bases, with 14 bases sitting between them. CDR3 sequence (DNA): TGCGCCAGCAGTGAAGGGCCAAAAGGTCCCCAGTACTTC. This encodes CASSEGPKGPQYF.

The V gene is TRBV7-2, the J gene TRBJ1-4, with D maybe TRBD1 (6 bases). The germline gives CDR1 SGHTA, CDR2 FQGNSA. V gave up 7 bases and J gave up 5 bases, with 14 bases separating them. The CDR3 spans 14 residues. CDR3 DNA: TGTGCCAGCAACGAGGGGGTGGGGAATGAAAAACTGTTTTTT. Protein product: CASNEGVGNEKLFF.

J is TRBJ2-7 and V is TRBV5-4; D might be TRBD1 (5 bases). CDR3 length: 13 residues. Trimming left V 0 bases short and J 7 bases short, with 11 bases between. Germline CDR1 and CDR2: SGHNT and YYREEE (reference sequence). This chain's CDR3 is CASSLGGSEEQYF. The CDR3, as DNA: TGTGCCAGCAGCTTGGGGGGCTCGGAAGAGCAGTACTTC.

The J gene is TRBJ2-3, the V gene TRBV5-1, with 13 nucleotides matching TRBD2. The germline CDR1 and CDR2 sequences are SGHRS and YFSETQ. CDR3 length equals 19 residues. Trimming at V came to 2 bases and at J to 0 bases, leaving 9 bases not matched to a gene. CDR3 DNA: TGCGCCAGCAGCTTTTCGGGGACTAGCGGGGCAACTAGCACAGATACGCAGTATTTT. This encodes CASSFSGTSGATSTDTQYF.

The rearrangement links TRBV6-1 to TRBJ1-2, with D possibly being TRBD1 (5 bases). Germline loops: CDR1 MNHNS, CDR2 SASEGT. CDR3 length: 13 residues. Trimming took 7 bases from V and 3 from J, leaving 12 bases between them. The DNA for the CDR3 is TGTGCCAGCAATGCAGGGAGTTACTATGGCTACACCTTC. Amino acid sequence: CASNAGSYYGYTF.

This clone was seen only once. The V gene is TRBV7-2, the J gene TRBJ2-2; 9 bases map to TRBD2. V trimming: 5 bases; J trimming: 4 bases; junction bases outside the gene matches: 5. This CDR3 is built from 15 residues. Germline V gene data show CDR1 as SGHTA and CDR2 as FQGNSA. The CDR3 DNA reads as TGTGCCAGCAGCCCCCTAGCGGGGCTCACCGGGGAGCTGTTTTTT. Amino acid sequence: CASSPLAGLTGELFF.

The V gene is TRBV19, the J gene TRBJ1-4, with 9 bases fitting TRBD1. The CDR3 loop spans 19 amino acids. In germline, CDR1 is LNHDA, CDR2 SQIVND (reference sequence). The ends lost 6 bases at V and 1 base at J; junction bases unmatched: 15. The CDR3 DNA follows: TGTGCCAGTAGGCCCCATCCGGGACAGGGCTCTGGAACTAATGAAAAACTGTTTTTT. As protein: CASRPHPGQGSGTNEKLFF.

Of note for this clone: Within the sample, other DNA sequences also encode this same CDR3. The gene calls are TRBV5-1 and TRBJ1-2, with D possibly TRBD1 on 6 matching bases. With 0 bases removed from V and 0 bases from J, the gap between germline ends came to 6 bases. The length of the CDR3 is 14 residues. CDR1 SGHRS and CDR2 YFSETQ come from the germline V gene. The CDR3 reads CASSLGGPNYGYTF. The CDR3 nucleotides read TGCGCCAGCAGCTTGGGGGGGCCTAACTATGGCTACACCTTC. The variable domain in full, with the rest retrieved from reference TRBV5-1 and TRBJ1-2, is KAGVTQTPRYLIKTRGQQVTLSCSPISGHRSVSWYQQTPGQGLQFLFEYFSETQRNKGNFPGRFSGRQFSNSRSEMNVSTLELGDSALYLCASSLGGPNYGYTFGSGTRLTVV.

The chain carries TRBV28 and TRBJ2-7; the D is unclear. Germline loops: CDR1 MDHEN, CDR2 SYDVKM. The CDR3 spans 12 residues. Between the trimmed V and J ends, which lost 7 bases and 2 bases, there was a span of 9 bases. DNA of the CDR3: TGTGCCAGCACTCGCCCAGCCTACGAGCAGTACTTC. Protein product: CASTRPAYEQYF.

The rearrangement uses TRBV2 and TRBJ2-1; 11 bases align to TRBD2. This CDR3 has 15 amino acids. The germline V gene encodes CDR1 SNHLY and CDR2 FYNNEI. J gave up 6 bases and V 6 bases, and 7 bases lay outside the gene matches. CDR3 sequence reads: CASRAGTSGLNEQFF. CDR3 coding DNA: TGTGCCAGCAGAGCCGGGACTAGCGGACTCAATGAGCAGTTCTTC.

The genes are TRBV28 and TRBJ1-4, with D possibly TRBD1 on 5 matching bases. Germline V lookup: CDR1 MDHEN, CDR2 SYDVKM. This CDR3 is 15 amino acids long. V dropped 6 bases and J dropped 0 bases, with 11 bases sitting between them. Here the CDR3 DNA reads TGTGCCAGCAGGCTTCCGGGGGCAACTAATGAAAAACTGTTTTTT. Its protein product is CASRLPGATNEKLFF.

Turning to this clone: The same CDR3 can be traced to other DNA sequences in this sample. J is TRBJ2-2 and V is TRBV9, with 10 bases matching TRBD2. The germline CDR1 and CDR2 sequences are SGDLS and YYNGEE. J lost 3 bases, V lost 5 bases, and 4 bases had no gene match. The CDR3 contains 15 residues. The CDR3 DNA sequence: TGTGCCAGCAGTCTTAGCGGGGGGTACACCGGGGAGCTGTTTTTT. Amino acid sequence: CASSLSGGYTGELFF.

Here the CDR3 reads CASSLLLAGAEQYF. The CDR3 coding sequence is TGTGCCAGCAGTTTATTACTAGCGGGGGCCGAGCAGTACTTC. V is TRBV28 and J is TRBJ2-7, with 11 bases lining up with TRBD2. The CDR3 covers 14 residues. In germline, CDR1 is MDHEN, CDR2 SYDVKM. V lost 1 base to trimming and J lost 6 bases; unmatched junction nucleotides: 2. The complete variable domain, with remaining parts taken from reference TRBV28 and TRBJ2-7, reads DVKVTQSSRYLVKRTGEKVFLECVQDMDHENMFWYRQDPGLGLRLIYFSYDVKMKEKGDIPEGYSVSREKKERFSLILESASTNQTSMYLCASSLLLAGAEQYFGPGTRLTVT.

The CDR3 spells CASSRDSPYEQYF. The CDR3 DNA reads as TGTGCCAGCAGTCGTGACAGCCCATACGAGCAGTACTTC. The V gene is TRBV27, the J gene TRBJ2-7; weak D call: TRBD1 (5 bases). CDR1 is MNHEY and CDR2 is SMNVEV in the germline V gene (reference sequence). V was clipped by 5 bases and J by 4 bases, with 12 bases between them. CDR3 length: 13 amino acids.

The chain has TRBV7-9 and TRBJ1-4; D is unclear. Trimming took 2 bases from V and 8 from J, leaving 15 bases between them. This CDR3 is built from 15 residues. Per germline, CDR1 SEHNR and CDR2 FQNEAQ (reference sequence). The CDR3 DNA reads TGTGCCAGCAGCTTACGGGCGGCGTCGGACGAAAAACTGTTTTTT. This gives the protein CASSLRAASDEKLFF.

This chain connects TRBV19 to TRBJ2-7; D call uncertain. The length of the CDR3 is 15 residues. Germline V gene data show CDR1 as LNHDA and CDR2 as SQIVND (reference sequence). V was shortened by 1 base and J by 1 base, with 11 bases between the two germline ends. The CDR3, as DNA: TGTGCCAGTAGTATAGGGGATCTCAAATCCTACGAGCAGTACTTC. Residues: CASSIGDLKSYEQYF.

This chain links TRBV6-5 with TRBJ1-4; D is possibly TRBD1 (6 bases). CDR1 and CDR2 from the germline V gene are MNHEY and SVGAGI. The CDR3 has 13 residues. V was cut by 8 bases and J by 8 bases, with 15 bases left in between. CDR3 sequence: CASQRRGGEKLFF. CDR3 coding DNA: TGTGCCAGCCAGAGGAGGGGGGGAGAAAAACTGTTTTTT.

This sequence joins TRBV11-2 and TRBJ2-1; D may be TRBD2 (6 bases). Germline CDR1 reads SGHAT; CDR2 reads FQNNGV. V was cut by 4 bases and J by 5 bases, with 15 bases left in between. The CDR3 is 15 residues long. CDR3 amino acids: CASSSGAGRNNEQFF. The CDR3 DNA sequence: TGTGCCAGCAGCTCCGGGGCGGGAAGGAACAATGAGCAGTTCTTC. Filled out from reference TRBV11-2 and TRBJ2-1, the complete variable domain reads EAGVAQSPRYKIIEKRQSVAFWCNPISGHATLYWYQQILGQGPKLLIQFQNNGVVDDSQLPKDRFSAERLKGVDSTLKIQPAKLEDSAVYLCASSSGAGRNNEQFFGPGTRLTVL.

The chain employs TRBV2 and TRBJ2-5; D is perhaps TRBD1 or TRBD2 (5 bases each). CDR1 is SNHLY, CDR2 FYNNEI, per germline. V was cut by 7 bases and J by 5 bases, with 14 bases left in between. The length of the CDR3 is 13 residues. CDR3: CASNSGRMETQYF. In nucleotides, the CDR3 is TGTGCCAGCAATTCAGGGAGAATGGAGACCCAGTACTTC.